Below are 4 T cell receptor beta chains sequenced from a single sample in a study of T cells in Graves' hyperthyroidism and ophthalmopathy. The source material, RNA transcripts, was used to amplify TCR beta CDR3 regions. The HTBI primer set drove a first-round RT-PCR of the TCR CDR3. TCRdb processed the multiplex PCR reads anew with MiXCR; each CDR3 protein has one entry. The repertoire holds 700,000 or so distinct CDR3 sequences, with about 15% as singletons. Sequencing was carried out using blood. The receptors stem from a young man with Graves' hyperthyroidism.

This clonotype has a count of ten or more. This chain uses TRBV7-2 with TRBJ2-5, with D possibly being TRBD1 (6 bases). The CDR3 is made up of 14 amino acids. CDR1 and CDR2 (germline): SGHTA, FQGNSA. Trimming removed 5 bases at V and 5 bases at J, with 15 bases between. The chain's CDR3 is CASSRTGGWETQYF. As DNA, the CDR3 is TGTGCCAGCAGCCGTACTGGGGGCTGGGAGACCCAGTACTTC.

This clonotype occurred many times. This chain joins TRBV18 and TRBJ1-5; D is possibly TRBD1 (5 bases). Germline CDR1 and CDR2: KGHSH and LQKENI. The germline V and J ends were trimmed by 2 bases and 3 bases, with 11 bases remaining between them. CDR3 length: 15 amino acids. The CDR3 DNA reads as TGTGCCAGCTCACCAGGGGCGGGGTTCAATCAGCCCCAGCATTTT. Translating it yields CASSPGAGFNQPQHF. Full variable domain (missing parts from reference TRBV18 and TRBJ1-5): NAGVMQNPRHLVRRRGQEARLRCSPMKGHSHVYWYRQLPEEGLKFMVYLQKENIIDESGMPKERFSAEFPKEGPSILRIQQVVRGDSAAYFCASSPGAGFNQPQHFGDGTRLSIL.

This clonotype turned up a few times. This CDR3 reads CASSIASGSFSYNEQFF. The DNA for the CDR3 is TGTGCCAGCAGTATTGCTAGCGGGAGCTTCTCCTACAATGAGCAGTTCTTC. J is TRBJ2-1 and V is TRBV12-3 or TRBV12-4; TRBD2 matches at 10 bases. This CDR3 is 17 amino acids long. V lost 5 bases to trimming and J lost 0 bases; unmatched junction nucleotides: 7.

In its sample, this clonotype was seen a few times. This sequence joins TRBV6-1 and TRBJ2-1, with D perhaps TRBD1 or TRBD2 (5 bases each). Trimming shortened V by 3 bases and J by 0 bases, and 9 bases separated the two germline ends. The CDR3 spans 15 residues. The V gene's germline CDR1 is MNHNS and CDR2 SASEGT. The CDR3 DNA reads TGTGCCAGCAGTGAGGGGACCATCTCCTACAATGAGCAGTTCTTC. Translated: CASSEGTISYNEQFF.